This entry concerns a single T cell receptor beta chain. Antigen unknown. The CDR3 contains 15 residues. Trimming shortened V by 2 bases and J by 1 base, and 8 bases separated the two germline ends. The germline V gene encodes CDR1 SGHVS and CDR2 FNYEAQ. This sample is drawn from a study of T cell repertoires in cytomegalovirus infection. Study-level background: Public TCR beta signature analysis indicated the presence of both CMV infection and matching HLA type.

TCRdb re-called the reads with MiXCR, one entry per CDR3 protein. The sample gives approximately 71,000 distinct CDR3 sequences, more than 20% of which show up once; roughly two thirds is in the top ten. Regarding the study as a whole: The ex vivo response was dominated by HLA-C-restricted CMV-specific TCR beta clonotypes. The cumulative frequency of public TCR beta families distinguished individuals who carried CMV together with the relevant HLA.

V is TRBV7-6 and J is TRBJ1-4, with D possibly TRBD1 on 5 matching bases. Source: CD8+ T cells from cultured PBMCs, taken from culture after CMV antigen stimulation. This receptor was obtained from a human donor in good health (CMV status not recorded). Some clones in this sample may be carry-over from other donors' samples. The CDR3 sequence is CASSLLDRTNEKLFF. CDR3 DNA: TGTGCCAGCAGCTTATTAGACAGAACTAATGAAAAACTGTTTTTT.